This passage covers 22 T cell receptor beta chains from one sample sequenced in a study of early stage breast cancer tumors. Measured with immunoSEQ multiplex PCR; TCRdb has only the in-frame clones, and not every one. The data show 69,000 or so clones, approximately 80% seen once. The sequenced sample consisted of blood. Receptors originate from a person between 35 and 49 years old with breast cancer.

This sequence joins TRBV28 and TRBJ2-1; D may be TRBD2 (6 bases). Trimming shortened V by 4 bases and J by 3 bases, and 16 bases separated the two germline ends. CDR1 is MDHEN and CDR2 is SYDVKM in the germline V gene. The CDR3 extends over 16 amino acids. CDR3 protein: CASSSIGGMVYNEQFF. The CDR3 coding sequence is TGTGCCAGCAGTTCGATCGGGGGAATGGTCTACAATGAGCAGTTCTTC.

The rearrangement joins TRBV13 to TRBJ2-3, with D maybe TRBD2 (5 bases). This CDR3 has 14 residues. Germline V gene sequence: CDR1 PRHDT, CDR2 FYEKMQ (reference sequence). Trimming took off 8 bases at V and 0 bases at J, with 12 bases between the two ends. CDR3 protein: CASGWSGSTDTQYF. Here the CDR3 DNA reads TGTGCCAGCGGCTGGAGCGGTAGCACAGATACGCAGTATTTT.

This chain links TRBV14 with TRBJ1-1; D is unresolved. Germline loops: CDR1 SGHDN, CDR2 FVKESK. This CDR3 region has 13 residues. Trimming took off 0 bases at V and 6 bases at J, with 8 bases between the two ends. In DNA, the CDR3 is TGTGCCAGCAGCCAAGAGTACAAGGCTGAAGCTTTCTTT. It translates to CASSQEYKAEAFF. The entire variable domain, with the rest obtained from reference TRBV14 and TRBJ1-1, is as follows: EAGVTQFPSHSVIEKGQTVTLRCDPISGHDNLYWYRRVMGKEIKFLLHFVKESKQDESGMPNNRFLAERTGGTYSTLKVQPAELEDSGVYFCASSQEYKAEAFFGQGTRLTVV.

The J gene is TRBJ2-1, the V gene TRBV29-1, with 7 bases aligning to TRBD2. V gave up 7 bases and J gave up 8 bases; unmatched junction bases: 11. This CDR3 comprises 13 residues. The germline V gene encodes CDR1 SQVTM and CDR2 ANQGSEA. The DNA for the CDR3 is TGCAGCGGGGTCGAGGGAGGGAGGGATGAGCAGTTCTTC. It specifies CSGVEGGRDEQFF.

The chain recombines TRBV12-5 with TRBJ1-2; no reliable D call. Germline V gives CDR1 LGHNT, CDR2 FRNRAP. This CDR3 contains 13 residues. V was cut by 0 bases and J by 11 bases, with 13 bases left in between. CDR3 coding DNA: TGTGCTAGTGGTTTGGTAGCAGCCCGTCTGTACACCTTC. This encodes CASGLVAARLYTF.

This clone was seen a few times. This rearrangement joins TRBV27 to TRBJ2-7; D ambiguous. V lost 0 bases to trimming and J lost 2 bases, with 14 bases between them. The CDR3 spans 16 residues. Looked up from germline, CDR1 is MNHEY and CDR2 is SMNVEV (reference sequence). The CDR3: CASSLSTNLGTYEQYF. CDR3 coding DNA: TGTGCCAGCAGTTTATCGACGAATCTGGGCACCTACGAGCAGTACTTC.

The chain is built from TRBV11-2 and TRBJ1-1, with D maybe TRBD1 (5 bases). The germline V gene has CDR1 SGHAT and CDR2 FQNNGV. The CDR3 contains 14 residues. V lost 1 base and J 1 base, leaving 7 bases between the germline ends. This CDR3 reads CASSLVGTNTEAFF. For the CDR3, the DNA is TGTGCCAGCAGCTTAGTCGGGACGAACACTGAAGCTTTCTTT.

This clone occurred a few times. CDR3 region: CASSLTEGYGYTF. The DNA of the CDR3 is TGTGCCAGCAGCTTGACAGAAGGTTATGGCTACACCTTC. This chain joins TRBV6-5 and TRBJ1-2; TRBD1 might be the D (5 bases). Per germline, CDR1 MNHEY and CDR2 SVGAGI. CDR3 length: 13 residues. V lost 6 bases and J 5 bases, leaving 13 bases between the germline ends.

The chain has TRBV28 and TRBJ2-7; unclear D gene. The CDR3 is 12 amino acids. V shed 3 bases and J shed 3 bases, with 6 bases lying between them. Germline CDR1 and CDR2: MDHEN and SYDVKM. The DNA for the CDR3 is TGTGCCAGCAGTTTTAGGAGCTACGAGCAGTACTTC. Its translation: CASSFRSYEQYF.

This rearrangement joins TRBV9 to TRBJ1-5; D is possibly TRBD1 (5 bases). This CDR3 is built from 13 residues. CDR1 SGDLS and CDR2 YYNGEE come from the germline V gene. Trimming took 3 bases from V and 4 from J, leaving 8 bases between them. This CDR3 is CASSEEGNQPQHF. The CDR3 bases are TGTGCCAGCAGCGAGGAGGGGAATCAGCCCCAGCATTTT. Complete variable domain (other parts from reference TRBV9 and TRBJ1-5): DSGVTQTPKHLITATGQRVTLRCSPRSGDLSVYWYQQSLDQGLQFLIQYYNGEERAKGNILERFSAQQFPDLHSELNLSSLELGDSALYFCASSEEGNQPQHFGDGTRLSIL.

This chain connects TRBV11-1 to TRBJ1-1, with no clear D. Looked up from germline, CDR1 is SGHAT and CDR2 is FQDESV (reference sequence). Deletions cut 5 bases from V and 3 bases from J, with 16 bases between. This CDR3 has 15 residues. For the CDR3, the DNA is TGTGCCAGCAGCACACCAGACCGAGAGGACACTGAAGCTTTCTTT. Translated: CASSTPDREDTEAFF.

The chain carries TRBV6-1 and TRBJ1-4; D possibly corresponds to TRBD1 (5 bases). Trimming cost V 2 bases and J 8 bases, with 15 bases left between them. CDR1 is MNHNS, CDR2 SASEGT, per germline. The CDR3 covers 15 residues. This CDR3 reads CASSERGLHEEKLFF. The CDR3 region has the DNA TGTGCCAGCAGTGAAAGGGGATTGCATGAAGAAAAACTGTTTTTT.

The chain is built from TRBV19 and TRBJ1-5, with D uncertain. This CDR3 region has 13 residues. The germline V gene encodes CDR1 LNHDA and CDR2 SQIVND (reference sequence). V dropped 7 bases and J dropped 6 bases, with 13 bases sitting between them. The CDR3 sequence is CASTERAGQPQHF. The CDR3 region has the DNA TGTGCCAGTACTGAGAGGGCAGGTCAGCCCCAGCATTTT. The full variable domain, completed using reference TRBV19 and TRBJ1-5, is DGGITQSPKYLFRKEGQNVTLSCEQNLNHDAMYWYRQDPGQGLRLIYYSQIVNDFQKGDIAEGYSVSREKKESFPLTVTSAQKNPTAFYLCASTERAGQPQHFGDGTRLSIL.

Concerning this clone: The identical CDR3 is also encoded by other nucleotide sequences in the sample. This chain uses TRBV19 with TRBJ2-3; TRBD2 is a possible D gene (5 bases). V was shortened by 5 bases and J by 6 bases, with 12 bases between the two germline ends. Germline V gene data show CDR1 as LNHDA and CDR2 as SQIVND (reference sequence). The CDR3 contains 13 residues. This CDR3 reads CASSPGVADTQYF. The CDR3 DNA follows: TGTGCCAGTAGTCCTGGAGTAGCGGATACGCAGTATTTT.

This chain joins TRBV6-1 and TRBJ2-2, with D possibly being TRBD1 (5 bases). The CDR3 runs to 15 residues. Germline CDR1 and CDR2: MNHNS and SASEGT. With 0 bases removed from V and 6 bases from J, the gap between germline ends came to 11 bases. The CDR3 loop is CASSEASDSPGELFF. CDR3 nucleotide sequence: TGTGCCAGCAGTGAAGCGTCCGACAGCCCCGGGGAGCTGTTTTTT.

The genes are TRBV6-5 and TRBJ2-1, with 8 bases lining up with TRBD2. The CDR3 is 15 amino acids. The V gene's germline CDR1 is MNHEY and CDR2 SVGAGI. The V and J ends lost 6 bases and 0 bases, in that order; junction bases with no gene match: 4. In DNA form, the CDR3 reads TGTGCCAGCAGAGAGCGGGAGTTCTCCTACAATGAGCAGTTCTTC. The encoded protein is CASREREFSYNEQFF.

CDR3 nucleotide sequence: TGTGCCAGCAGCGTAGGTACGGGAGAAAAACTGTTTTTT. Translated: CASSVGTGEKLFF. The J gene is TRBJ1-4, the V gene TRBV9, with unresolved D. Germline CDR1 reads SGDLS; CDR2 reads YYNGEE. Trimming cost V 0 bases and J 8 bases, with 8 bases left between them. The CDR3 has 13 residues.

The chain links TRBV27 to TRBJ2-1, with D possibly being TRBD2 (6 bases). V gave up 7 bases and J gave up 7 bases, with 26 bases separating them. The CDR3 covers 17 residues. Germline loops: CDR1 MNHEY, CDR2 SMNVEV (reference sequence). The CDR3 sequence: CASNLRDSLKRGNEQFF. The CDR3 region has the DNA TGTGCCAGCAACCTCCGGGACTCCCTGAAAAGAGGTAATGAGCAGTTCTTC.

The rearrangement uses TRBV27 and TRBJ2-1, with 11 bases identical to TRBD2. This CDR3 comprises 15 residues. V was clipped by 2 bases and J by 5 bases; unmatched bases: 2. Per germline, CDR1 MNHEY and CDR2 SMNVEV (reference sequence). This CDR3 reads CASSLLAGGNNEQFF. In DNA form, the CDR3 reads TGTGCCAGCAGTTTACTAGCGGGAGGTAACAATGAGCAGTTCTTC.

V gene TRBV30 combines with J gene TRBJ2-7, with 12 bases fitting TRBD2. CDR1 is GTSNPN, CDR2 SVGIG, per germline (reference sequence). The ends lost 1 base at V and 4 bases at J; junction bases unmatched: 2. The CDR3 runs 14 residues. The CDR3, as DNA: TGTGCCTGGAGTGAAACTAGCGGGGGGTACGAGCAGTACTTC. Protein sequence: CAWSETSGGYEQYF.

This sequence joins TRBV6-5 and TRBJ2-3; D tentatively reads TRBD1 or TRBD2 (5 bases each). CDR3 size: 14 residues. The germline V gene encodes CDR1 MNHEY and CDR2 SVGAGI. V lost 5 bases, J lost 5 bases, and 14 bases lay in between. The CDR3 sequence is CASSGDRREDTQYF. The CDR3 nucleotides are TGTGCCAGCAGTGGGGACCGACGGGAAGATACGCAGTATTTT.

The chain couples TRBV4-1 to TRBJ1-1; D ambiguous. This CDR3 spans 14 amino acids. Germline V lookup: CDR1 MGHRA, CDR2 YSYEKL. The V end lost 3 bases, the J end lost 1 base, and 9 bases lay between the germline ends. As DNA, the CDR3 is TGCGCCAGCAGCCAGGTCGACAAGAACACTGAAGCTTTCTTT. The encoded protein is CASSQVDKNTEAFF.